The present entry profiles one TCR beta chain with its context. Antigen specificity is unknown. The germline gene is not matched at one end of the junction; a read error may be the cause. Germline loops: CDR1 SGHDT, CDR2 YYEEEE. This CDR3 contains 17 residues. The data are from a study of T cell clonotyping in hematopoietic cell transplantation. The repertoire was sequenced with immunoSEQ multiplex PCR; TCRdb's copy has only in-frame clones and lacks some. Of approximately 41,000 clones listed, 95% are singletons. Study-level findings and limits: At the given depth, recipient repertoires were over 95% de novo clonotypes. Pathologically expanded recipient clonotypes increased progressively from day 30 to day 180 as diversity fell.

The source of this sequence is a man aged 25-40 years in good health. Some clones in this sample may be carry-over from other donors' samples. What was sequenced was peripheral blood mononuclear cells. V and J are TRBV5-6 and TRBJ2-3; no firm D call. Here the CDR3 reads CASSSHGTSGITNTQYF. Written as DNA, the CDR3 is TGTGCCAGCAGCTCCCACGGTACGTCAGGAATCACAAATACGCAGTATTTT.